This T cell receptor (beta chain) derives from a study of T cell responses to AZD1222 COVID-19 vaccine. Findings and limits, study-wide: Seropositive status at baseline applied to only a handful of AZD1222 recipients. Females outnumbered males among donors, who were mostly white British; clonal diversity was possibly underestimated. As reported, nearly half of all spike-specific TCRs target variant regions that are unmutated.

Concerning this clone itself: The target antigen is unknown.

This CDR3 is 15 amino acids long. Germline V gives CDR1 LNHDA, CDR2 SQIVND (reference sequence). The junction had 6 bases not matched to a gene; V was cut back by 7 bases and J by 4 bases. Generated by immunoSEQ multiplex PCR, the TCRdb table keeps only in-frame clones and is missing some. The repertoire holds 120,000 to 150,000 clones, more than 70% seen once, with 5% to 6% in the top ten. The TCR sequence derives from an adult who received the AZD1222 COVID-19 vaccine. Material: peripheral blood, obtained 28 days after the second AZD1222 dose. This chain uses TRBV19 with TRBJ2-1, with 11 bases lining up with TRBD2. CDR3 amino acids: CASTTLAGGYNEQFF. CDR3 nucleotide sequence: TGTGCCAGTACTACCCTAGCGGGAGGATACAATGAGCAGTTCTTC. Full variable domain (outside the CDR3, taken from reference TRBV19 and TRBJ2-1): DGGITQSPKYLFRKEGQNVTLSCEQNLNHDAMYWYRQDPGQGLRLIYYSQIVNDFQKGDIAEGYSVSREKKESFPLTVTSAQKNPTAFYLCASTTLAGGYNEQFFGPGTRLTVL.